This T cell receptor beta chain was sequenced for a study of neurological immune-mediated disorders. Study observations and caveats: In HTLV-1-associated myelopathy, TCR clonal expansion was greatest, whereas multiple sclerosis had the least, falling below healthy controls.

Germline CDR1 reads MNHEY; CDR2 reads SVGAGI. The CDR3 is 16 amino acids. There are many counts of this clonotype. Its antigen is still unknown. The junction shows a germline mismatch at one end, possibly a read error. 5'RACE generated cDNA with 10-nucleotide random UMIs. Over 160 million TCR-beta sequences from 15-18 subjects were obtained in each sequencing run. One entry per CDR3 protein results from TCRdb running MiXCR on the 5' RACE reads. Found here are 30,000 or so distinct CDR3 sequences, over 3.5% of them singletons; the top ten hold roughly 25%. For the sorted libraries, 950,000 to 1,000,000 CD4+ or CD8+ T cells were used.

This chain uses TRBV6-5 with TRBJ2-2; the D gene is possibly TRBD2 (7 bases). The TCR was taken from a woman in her thirties or forties in good health. The source material was CD4+ T cells from blood. In DNA, the CDR3 is TGTGTCAGCAGGCGAGGGGGGACTACGAACACCGGGGAGCTGTTTTTT. Encoded protein: CVSRRGGTTNTGELFF.